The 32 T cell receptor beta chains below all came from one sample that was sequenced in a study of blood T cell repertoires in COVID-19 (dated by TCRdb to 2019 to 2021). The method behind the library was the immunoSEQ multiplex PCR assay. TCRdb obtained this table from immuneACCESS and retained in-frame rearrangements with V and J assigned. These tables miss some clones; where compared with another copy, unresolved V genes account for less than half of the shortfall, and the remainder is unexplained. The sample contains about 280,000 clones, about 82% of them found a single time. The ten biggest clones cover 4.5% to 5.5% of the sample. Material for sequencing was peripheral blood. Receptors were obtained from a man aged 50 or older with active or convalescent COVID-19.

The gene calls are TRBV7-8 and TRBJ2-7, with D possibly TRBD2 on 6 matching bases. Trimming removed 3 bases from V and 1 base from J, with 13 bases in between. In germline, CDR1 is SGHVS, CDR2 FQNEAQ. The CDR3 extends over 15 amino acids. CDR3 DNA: TGTGCCAGCAGCTTCATAGCGGACCTTTCCTACGAGCAGTACTTC. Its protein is CASSFIADLSYEQYF. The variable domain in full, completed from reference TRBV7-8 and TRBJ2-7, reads GAGVSQSPRYKVAKRGQDVALRCDPISGHVSLFWYQQALGQGPEFLTYFQNEAQLDKSGLPSDRFFAERPEGSVSTLKIQRTQQEDSAVYLCASSFIADLSYEQYFGPGTRLTVT.

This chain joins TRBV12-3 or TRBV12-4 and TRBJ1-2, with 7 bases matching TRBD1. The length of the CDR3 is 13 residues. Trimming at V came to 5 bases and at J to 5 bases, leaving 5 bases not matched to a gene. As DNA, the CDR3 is TGTGCCAGCAGTACAGGGGCCCGTTATGGCTACACCTTC. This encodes CASSTGARYGYTF.

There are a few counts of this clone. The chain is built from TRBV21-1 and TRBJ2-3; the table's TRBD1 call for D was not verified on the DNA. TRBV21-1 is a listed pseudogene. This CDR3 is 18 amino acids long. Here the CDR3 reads CASNVTGFLSARGDTQYF. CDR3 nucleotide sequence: TGTGCCAGCAATGTGACAGGCTTTTTATCAGCGAGGGGGGATACGCAGTATTTT.

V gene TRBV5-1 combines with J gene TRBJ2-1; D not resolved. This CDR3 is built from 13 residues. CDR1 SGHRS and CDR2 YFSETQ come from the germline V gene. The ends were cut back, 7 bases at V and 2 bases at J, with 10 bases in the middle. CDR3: CASSQVPYNEQFF. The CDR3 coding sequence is TGCGCCAGCTCGCAGGTCCCCTACAATGAGCAGTTCTTC.

CDR3 in amino acids: CASSFDSEKLFF. CDR3 DNA sequence: TGTGCCAGCAGCTTCGACAGTGAAAAACTGTTTTTT. The rearrangement uses TRBV7-9 and TRBJ1-4, with D possibly matching TRBD1 (5 bases). CDR1 SEHNR and CDR2 FQNEAQ come from the germline V gene (reference sequence). The CDR3 is made up of 12 amino acids. Trimming removed 3 bases at V and 7 bases at J, with 6 bases between.

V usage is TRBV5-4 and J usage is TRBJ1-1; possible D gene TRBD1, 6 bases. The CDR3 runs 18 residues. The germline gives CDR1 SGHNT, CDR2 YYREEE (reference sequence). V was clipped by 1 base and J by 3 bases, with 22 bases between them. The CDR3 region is CASSLMRGGAGIDTEAFF. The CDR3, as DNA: TGTGCCAGCAGCTTGATGCGTGGGGGCGCAGGGATTGACACTGAAGCTTTCTTT.

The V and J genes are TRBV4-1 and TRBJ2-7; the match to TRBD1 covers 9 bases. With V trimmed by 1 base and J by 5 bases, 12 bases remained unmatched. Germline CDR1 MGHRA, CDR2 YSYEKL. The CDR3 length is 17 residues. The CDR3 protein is CASSQVISRTGANEQYF. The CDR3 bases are TGCGCCAGCAGCCAAGTGATAAGCCGGACAGGGGCTAACGAGCAGTACTTC.

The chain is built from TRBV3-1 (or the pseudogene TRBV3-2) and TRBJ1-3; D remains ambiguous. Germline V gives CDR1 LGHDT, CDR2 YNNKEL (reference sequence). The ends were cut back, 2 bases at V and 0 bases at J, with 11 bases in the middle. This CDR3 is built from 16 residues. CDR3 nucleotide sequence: TGTGCCAGCAGCCAAACCCCGAGCTCCTCTGGAAACACCATATATTTT. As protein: CASSQTPSSSGNTIYF.

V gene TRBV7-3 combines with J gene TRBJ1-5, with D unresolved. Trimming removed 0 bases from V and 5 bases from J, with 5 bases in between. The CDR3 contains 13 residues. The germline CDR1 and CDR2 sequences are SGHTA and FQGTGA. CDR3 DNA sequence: TGTGCCAGCAGCTTAACCCCCTATCAGCCCCAGCATTTT. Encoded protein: CASSLTPYQPQHF.

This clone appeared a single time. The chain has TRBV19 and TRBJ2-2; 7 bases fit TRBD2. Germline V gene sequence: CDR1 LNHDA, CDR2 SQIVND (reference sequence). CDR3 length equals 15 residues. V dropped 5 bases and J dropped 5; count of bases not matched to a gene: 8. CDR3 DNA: TGTGCCAGTAGTCAGAGCGGGATTGAGACCGGGGAGCTGTTTTTT. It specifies CASSQSGIETGELFF.

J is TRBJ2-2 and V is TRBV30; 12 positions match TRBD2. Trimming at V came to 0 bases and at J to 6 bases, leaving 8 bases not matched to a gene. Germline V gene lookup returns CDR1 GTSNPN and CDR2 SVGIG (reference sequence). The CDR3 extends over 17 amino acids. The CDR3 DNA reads TGTGCCTGGAGTGTCCTGACTAGCGGGAGTGGTGCCGGGGAGCTGTTTTTT. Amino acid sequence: CAWSVLTSGSGAGELFF.

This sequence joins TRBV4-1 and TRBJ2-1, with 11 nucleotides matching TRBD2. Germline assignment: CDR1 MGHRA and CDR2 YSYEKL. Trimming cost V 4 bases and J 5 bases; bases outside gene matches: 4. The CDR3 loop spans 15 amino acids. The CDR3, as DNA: TGCGCCAGCAGCCGAACTAGCGGGAGCAACAATGAGCAGTTCTTC. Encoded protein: CASSRTSGSNNEQFF.

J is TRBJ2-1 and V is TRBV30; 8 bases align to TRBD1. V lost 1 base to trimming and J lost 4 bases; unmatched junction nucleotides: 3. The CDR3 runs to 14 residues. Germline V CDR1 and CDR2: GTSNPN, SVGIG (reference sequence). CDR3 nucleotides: TGTGCCTGGAGTGAAACAGGGGGGTACAATGAGCAGTTCTTC. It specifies CAWSETGGYNEQFF.

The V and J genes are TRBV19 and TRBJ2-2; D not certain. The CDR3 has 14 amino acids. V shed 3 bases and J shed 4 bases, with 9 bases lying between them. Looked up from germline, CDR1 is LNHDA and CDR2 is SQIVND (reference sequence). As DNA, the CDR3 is TGTGCCAGTAGTATCCGACTTCTCACCGGGGAGCTGTTTTTT. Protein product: CASSIRLLTGELFF. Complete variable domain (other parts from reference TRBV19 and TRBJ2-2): DGGITQSPKYLFRKEGQNVTLSCEQNLNHDAMYWYRQDPGQGLRLIYYSQIVNDFQKGDIAEGYSVSREKKESFPLTVTSAQKNPTAFYLCASSIRLLTGELFFGEGSRLTVL.

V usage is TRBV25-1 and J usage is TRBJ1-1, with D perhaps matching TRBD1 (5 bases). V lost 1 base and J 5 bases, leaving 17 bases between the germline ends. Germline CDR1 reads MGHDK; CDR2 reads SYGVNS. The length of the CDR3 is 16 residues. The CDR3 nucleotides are TGTGCCAGCAGTGAATGGGGGGAGGGGCCGAGGACTGAAGCTTTCTTT. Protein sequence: CASSEWGEGPRTEAFF.

The CDR3 loop is CASSTTSSGKNNEQFF. The CDR3 nucleotides are TGTGCCAGCAGCACCACCTCTAGCGGGAAAAACAATGAGCAGTTCTTC. The chain is built from TRBV7-8 and TRBJ2-1; 9 bases agree with TRBD2. Germline V CDR1 and CDR2: SGHVS, FQNEAQ. V was clipped by 5 bases and J by 5 bases; unmatched bases: 10. This CDR3 is 16 amino acids long.

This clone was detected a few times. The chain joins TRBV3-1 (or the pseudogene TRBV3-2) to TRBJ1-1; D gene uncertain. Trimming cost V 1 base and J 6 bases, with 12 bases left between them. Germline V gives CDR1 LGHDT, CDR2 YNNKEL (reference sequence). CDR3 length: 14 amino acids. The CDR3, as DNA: TGTGCCAGCAGCCAAGTAACTCCCTCCGCTGAAGCTTTCTTT. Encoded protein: CASSQVTPSAEAFF.

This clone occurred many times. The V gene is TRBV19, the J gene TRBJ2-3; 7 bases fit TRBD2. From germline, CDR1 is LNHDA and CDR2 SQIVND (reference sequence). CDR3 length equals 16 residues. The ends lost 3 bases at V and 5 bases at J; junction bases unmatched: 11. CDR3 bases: TGTGCCAGTAGTATCCGGGCCCTAGCGGTAGGAGATACGCAGTATTTT. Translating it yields CASSIRALAVGDTQYF.

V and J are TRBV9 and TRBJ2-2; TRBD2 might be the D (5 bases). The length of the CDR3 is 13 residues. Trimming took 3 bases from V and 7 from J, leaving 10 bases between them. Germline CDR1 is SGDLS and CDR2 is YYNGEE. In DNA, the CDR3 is TGTGCCAGCAGCGCAGGAACTAGCGGGGAGCTGTTTTTT. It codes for CASSAGTSGELFF.

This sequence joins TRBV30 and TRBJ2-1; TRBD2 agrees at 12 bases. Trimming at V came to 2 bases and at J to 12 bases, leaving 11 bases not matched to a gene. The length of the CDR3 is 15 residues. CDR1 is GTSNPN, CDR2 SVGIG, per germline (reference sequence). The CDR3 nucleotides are TGTGCCTGGAGTTCGGCGGCTAGCGGGAGGGCCGTGCAGTTCTTC. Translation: CAWSSAASGRAVQFF.

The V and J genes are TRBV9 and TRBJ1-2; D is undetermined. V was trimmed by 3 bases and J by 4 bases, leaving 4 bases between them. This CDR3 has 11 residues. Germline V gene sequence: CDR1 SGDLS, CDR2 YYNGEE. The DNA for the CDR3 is TGTGCCAGCAGCGCCCGCTATGGCTACACCTTC. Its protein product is CASSARYGYTF.

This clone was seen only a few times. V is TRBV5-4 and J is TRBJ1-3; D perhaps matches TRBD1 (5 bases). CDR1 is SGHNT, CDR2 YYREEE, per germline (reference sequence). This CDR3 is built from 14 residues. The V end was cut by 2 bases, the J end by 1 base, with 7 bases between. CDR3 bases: TGTGCCAGCAGCTTATCAGGGTCTGGAAACACCATATATTTT. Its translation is CASSLSGSGNTIYF.

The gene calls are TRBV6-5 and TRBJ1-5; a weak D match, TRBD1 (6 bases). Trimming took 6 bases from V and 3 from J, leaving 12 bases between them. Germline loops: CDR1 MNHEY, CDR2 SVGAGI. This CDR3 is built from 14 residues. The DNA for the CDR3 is TGTGCCAGCAGATTAACAGGGTACAATCAGCCCCAGCATTTT. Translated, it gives CASRLTGYNQPQHF.

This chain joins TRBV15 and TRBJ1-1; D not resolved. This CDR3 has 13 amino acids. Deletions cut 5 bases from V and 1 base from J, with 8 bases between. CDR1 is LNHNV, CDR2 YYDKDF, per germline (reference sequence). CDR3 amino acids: CATSLSRNTEAFF. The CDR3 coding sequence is TGTGCCACCAGCTTGTCCAGGAACACTGAAGCTTTCTTT.

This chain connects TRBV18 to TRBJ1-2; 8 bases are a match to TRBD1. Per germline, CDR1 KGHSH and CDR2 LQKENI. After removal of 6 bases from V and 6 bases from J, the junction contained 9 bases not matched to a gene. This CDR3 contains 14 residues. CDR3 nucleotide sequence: TGTGCCAGCTCCCACAGGGGGGCGGAGGATGGCTACACCTTC. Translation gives CASSHRGAEDGYTF.

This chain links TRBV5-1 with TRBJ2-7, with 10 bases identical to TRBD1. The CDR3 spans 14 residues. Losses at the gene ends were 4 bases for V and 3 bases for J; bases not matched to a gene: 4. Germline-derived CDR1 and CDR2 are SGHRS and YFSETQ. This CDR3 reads CASSAGQGNYEQYF. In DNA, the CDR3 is TGCGCCAGCAGCGCGGGACAGGGGAACTACGAGCAGTACTTC.

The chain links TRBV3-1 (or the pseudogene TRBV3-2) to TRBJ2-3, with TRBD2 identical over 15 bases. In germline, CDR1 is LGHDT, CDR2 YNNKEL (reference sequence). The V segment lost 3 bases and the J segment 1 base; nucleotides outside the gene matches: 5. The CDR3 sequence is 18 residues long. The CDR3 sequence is CASSHGLAGGRGTDTQYF. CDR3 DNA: TGTGCCAGCAGCCATGGACTAGCGGGAGGGCGCGGCACAGATACGCAGTATTTT.

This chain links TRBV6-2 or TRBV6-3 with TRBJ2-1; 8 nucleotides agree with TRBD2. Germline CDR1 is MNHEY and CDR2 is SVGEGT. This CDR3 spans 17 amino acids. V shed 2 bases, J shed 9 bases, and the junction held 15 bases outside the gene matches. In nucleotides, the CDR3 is TGTGCCAGCAGTTACCCTACGGGACTAGGGGGTGTCATTGAGCAGTTCTTC. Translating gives CASSYPTGLGGVIEQFF.

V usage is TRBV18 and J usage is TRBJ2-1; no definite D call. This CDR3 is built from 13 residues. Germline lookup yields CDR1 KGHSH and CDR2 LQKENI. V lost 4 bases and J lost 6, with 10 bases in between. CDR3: CASSRRDGNEQFF. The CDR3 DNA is TGTGCCAGCTCACGTAGAGATGGCAATGAGCAGTTCTTC.

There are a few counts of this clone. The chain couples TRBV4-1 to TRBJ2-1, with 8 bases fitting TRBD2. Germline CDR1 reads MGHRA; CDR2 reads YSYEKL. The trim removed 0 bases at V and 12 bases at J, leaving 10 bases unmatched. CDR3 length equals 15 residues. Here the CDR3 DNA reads TGCGCCAGCAGCCAAGAGGCACTAGCGGTTGGGGGGCAGTTCTTC. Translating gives CASSQEALAVGGQFF.

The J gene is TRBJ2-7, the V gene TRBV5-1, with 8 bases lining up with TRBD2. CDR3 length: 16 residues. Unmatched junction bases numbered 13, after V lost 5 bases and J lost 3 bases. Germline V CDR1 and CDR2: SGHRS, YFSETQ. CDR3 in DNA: TGCGCCAGCAGTCCCCCCGAAAGCGGGGGAAACTACGAGCAGTACTTC. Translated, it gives CASSPPESGGNYEQYF.

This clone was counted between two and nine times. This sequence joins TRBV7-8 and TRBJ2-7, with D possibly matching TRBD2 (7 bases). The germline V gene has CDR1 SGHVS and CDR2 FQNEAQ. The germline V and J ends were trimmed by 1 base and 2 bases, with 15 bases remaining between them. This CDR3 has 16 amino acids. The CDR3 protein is CASSLGRGRLPYEQYF. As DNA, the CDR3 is TGTGCCAGCAGCTTAGGGCGGGGGCGATTGCCCTACGAGCAGTACTTC.